This entry features one T cell receptor (beta chain) sequence. This specimen comes from a study of shared clonotypes between healthy human individuals. The data were produced by immunoSEQ multiplex PCR, yet TCRdb's version contains in-frame clones alone and is incomplete. The table lists millions of clones, over 85% of them singletons, with 0.39% in the top ten. Germline V gene sequence: CDR1 SGHVS, CDR2 FQNEAQ. V dropped 4 bases and J dropped 5 bases, with 14 bases sitting between them. CDR3 length: 14 residues. The TCR originated in a man younger than 30 in good health. Some clones in this sample may be carry-over from other donors' samples. This chain joins TRBV7-8 and TRBJ1-2, with unresolved D. What was sequenced was naive CD4+ T cells from PBMCs. Subset denoted: CD45RA+ positively selected. In DNA, the CDR3 is TGTGCCAGCAGCTCGAACCTACACGCGTATGGCTACACCTTC. Encoded protein: CASSSNLHAYGYTF.